The clone carrying this TCR beta chain has at least ten counts. This entry belongs to a study of blood T cell repertoires in COVID-19. The protocol was immunoSEQ multiplex PCR, while the TCRdb copy is restricted to in-frame clones and leaves out a portion. The table includes 250,000 to 350,000 clones, about 90% detected once. The CDR3 runs 14 residues. Germline V gene data show CDR1 as KGHSH and CDR2 as LQKENI. V shed 6 bases and J 8 bases; nucleotides not matched to a gene: 3. The specimen was peripheral blood. The TCR sequence derives from a woman aged 50 to 65 with COVID-19, enrolled during active disease. The chain couples TRBV18 to TRBJ2-1, with TRBD2 matching 14 bases. The CDR3 loop is CASSGTSGSHEQFF. The CDR3 bases are TGTGCCAGCTCCGGGACTAGCGGGAGCCATGAGCAGTTCTTC.